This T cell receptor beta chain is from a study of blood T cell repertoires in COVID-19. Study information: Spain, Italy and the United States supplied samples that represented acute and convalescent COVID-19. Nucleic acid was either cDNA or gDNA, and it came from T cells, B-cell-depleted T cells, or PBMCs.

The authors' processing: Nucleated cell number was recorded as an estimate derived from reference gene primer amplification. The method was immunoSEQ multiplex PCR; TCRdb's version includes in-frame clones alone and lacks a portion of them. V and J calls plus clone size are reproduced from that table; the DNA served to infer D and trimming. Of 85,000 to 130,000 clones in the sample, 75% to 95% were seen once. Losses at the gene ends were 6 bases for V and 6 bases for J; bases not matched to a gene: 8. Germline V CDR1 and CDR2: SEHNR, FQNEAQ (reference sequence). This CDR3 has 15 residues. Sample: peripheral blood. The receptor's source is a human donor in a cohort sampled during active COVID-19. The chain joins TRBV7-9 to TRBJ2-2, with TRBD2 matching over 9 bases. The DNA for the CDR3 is TGTGCCAGCAGGCCGGGACTAGCAGGATCCGGGGAGCTGTTTTTT. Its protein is CASRPGLAGSGELFF.